What follows are 3 T cell receptor beta chains derived from one specimen sequenced in a study of blood T cell repertoires in COVID-19. Only in-frame clones appear in the TCRdb table, and some are missing; sequencing was by immunoSEQ multiplex PCR. The table includes over 50,000 clones, about 90% detected once. The sequenced material came from peripheral blood. The receptors were sampled from a man aged 60 to 75 with acute or convalescent COVID-19.

This chain connects TRBV6-2 or TRBV6-3 to TRBJ2-1; 8 bases match TRBD2. The CDR3 sequence is 17 residues long. Germline V gene lookup returns CDR1 MNHEY and CDR2 SVGEGT. V was clipped by 0 bases and J by 6 bases; unmatched bases: 10. The CDR3 sequence: CASSYSFAGGALNEQFF. In DNA, the CDR3 is TGTGCCAGCAGTTACTCATTCGCCGGGGGGGCTCTCAATGAGCAGTTCTTC.

CDR3: CASSSGTRGNYNEQFF. In DNA, the CDR3 is TGTGCCAGCAGCTCCGGGACCAGGGGAAACTACAATGAGCAGTTCTTC. The chain couples TRBV7-9 to TRBJ2-1; weak D call: TRBD1 (6 bases). The germline V and J ends were trimmed by 4 bases and 3 bases, with 16 bases remaining between them. The germline V gene encodes CDR1 SEHNR and CDR2 FQNEAQ (reference sequence). CDR3 length equals 16 residues.

This chain links TRBV5-4 with TRBJ1-4; 7 positions agree with TRBD1. V lost 2 bases, J lost 8 bases, and 3 bases stayed unmatched. Per the germline V gene, CDR1 is SGHNT and CDR2 is YYREEE (reference sequence). CDR3 size: 13 residues. CDR3 region: CASSLGTEEKLFF. The DNA of the CDR3 is TGTGCCAGCAGCTTAGGGACAGAGGAAAAACTGTTTTTT. Supplemented by reference TRBV5-4 and TRBJ1-4, the full variable domain reads ETGVTQSPTHLIKTRGQQVTLRCSSQSGHNTVSWYQQALGQGPQFIFQYYREEENGRGNFPPRFSGLQFPNYSSELNVNALELDDSALYLCASSLGTEEKLFFGSGTQLSVL.